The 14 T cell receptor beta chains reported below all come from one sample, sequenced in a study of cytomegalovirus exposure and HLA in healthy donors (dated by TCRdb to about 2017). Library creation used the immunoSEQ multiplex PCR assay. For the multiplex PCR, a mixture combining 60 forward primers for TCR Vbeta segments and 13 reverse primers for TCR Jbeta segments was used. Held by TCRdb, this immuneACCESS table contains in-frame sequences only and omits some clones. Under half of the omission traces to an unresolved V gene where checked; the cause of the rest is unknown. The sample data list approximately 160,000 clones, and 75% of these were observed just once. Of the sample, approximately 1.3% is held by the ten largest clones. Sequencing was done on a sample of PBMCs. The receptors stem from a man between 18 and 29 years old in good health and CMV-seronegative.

This CDR3 reads CASSQVTGRAGNTIYF. The DNA for the CDR3 is TGCGCCAGCAGCCAAGTTACGGGAAGGGCTGGAAACACCATATATTTT. V gene TRBV4-1 combines with J gene TRBJ1-3; D is undetermined. The CDR3 consists of 16 residues. V was clipped by 1 base and J by 2 bases, with 12 bases between them. Germline V lookup: CDR1 MGHRA, CDR2 YSYEKL.

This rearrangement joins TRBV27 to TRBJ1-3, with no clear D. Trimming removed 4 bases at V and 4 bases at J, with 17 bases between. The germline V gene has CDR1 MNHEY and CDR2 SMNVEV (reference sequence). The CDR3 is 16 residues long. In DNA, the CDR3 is TGTGCCAGCAGTTCCGGAGGCCCCTTCCCCGGAAACACCATATATTTT. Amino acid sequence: CASSSGGPFPGNTIYF.

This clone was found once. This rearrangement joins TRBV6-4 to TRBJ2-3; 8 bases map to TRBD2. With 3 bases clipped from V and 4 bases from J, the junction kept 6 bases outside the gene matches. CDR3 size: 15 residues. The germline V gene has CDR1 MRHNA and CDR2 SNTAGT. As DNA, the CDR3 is TGTGCCAGCAGTGATACTAGCGGAGGTGCAGATACGCAGTATTTT. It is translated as CASSDTSGGADTQYF.

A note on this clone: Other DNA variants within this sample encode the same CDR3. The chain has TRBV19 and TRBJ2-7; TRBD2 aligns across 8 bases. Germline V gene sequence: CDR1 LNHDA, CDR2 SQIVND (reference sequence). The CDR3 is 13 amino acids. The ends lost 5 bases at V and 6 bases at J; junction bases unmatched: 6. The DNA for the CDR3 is TGTGCCAGTAGTTCGGGAGGGCCGGGCGAGCAGTACTTC. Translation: CASSSGGPGEQYF.

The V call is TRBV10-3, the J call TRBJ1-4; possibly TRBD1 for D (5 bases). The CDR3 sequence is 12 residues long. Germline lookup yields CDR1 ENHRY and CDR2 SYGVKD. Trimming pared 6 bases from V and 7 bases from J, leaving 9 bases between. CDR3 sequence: CAIRAQGEKLFF. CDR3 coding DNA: TGTGCCATCAGGGCGCAGGGTGAAAAACTGTTTTTT.

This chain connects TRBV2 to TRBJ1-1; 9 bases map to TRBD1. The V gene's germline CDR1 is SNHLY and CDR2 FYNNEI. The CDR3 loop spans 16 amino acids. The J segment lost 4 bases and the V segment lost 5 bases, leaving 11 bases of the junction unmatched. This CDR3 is CASSRLRDRAGTEAFF. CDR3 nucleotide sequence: TGTGCCAGCAGTCGCCTTCGGGACAGGGCTGGCACTGAAGCTTTCTTT.

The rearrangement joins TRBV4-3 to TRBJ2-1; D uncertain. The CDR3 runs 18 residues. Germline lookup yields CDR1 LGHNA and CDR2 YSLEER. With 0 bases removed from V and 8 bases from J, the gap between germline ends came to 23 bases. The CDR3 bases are TGCGCCAGCAGCCAAGATCCGGCCGCAGAATTGGTAACAGATGAGCAGTTCTTC. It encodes CASSQDPAAELVTDEQFF.

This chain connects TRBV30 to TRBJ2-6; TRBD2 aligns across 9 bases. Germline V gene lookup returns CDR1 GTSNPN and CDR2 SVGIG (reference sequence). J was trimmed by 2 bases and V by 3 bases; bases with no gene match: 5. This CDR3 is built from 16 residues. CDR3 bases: TGTGCCTGGAGAGTAGCGGGAGCGCCTGGGGCCAACGTCCTGACTTTC. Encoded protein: CAWRVAGAPGANVLTF.

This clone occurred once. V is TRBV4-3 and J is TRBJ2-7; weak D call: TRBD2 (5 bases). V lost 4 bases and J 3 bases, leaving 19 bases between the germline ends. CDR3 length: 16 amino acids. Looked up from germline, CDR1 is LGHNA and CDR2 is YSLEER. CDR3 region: CASSPSPGILDYEQYF. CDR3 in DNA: TGCGCCAGCAGCCCCTCCCCCGGGATACTCGACTACGAGCAGTACTTC.

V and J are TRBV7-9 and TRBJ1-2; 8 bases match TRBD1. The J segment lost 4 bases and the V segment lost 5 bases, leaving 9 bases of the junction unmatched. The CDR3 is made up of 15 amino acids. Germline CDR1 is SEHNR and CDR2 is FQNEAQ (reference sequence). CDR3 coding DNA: TGTGCCAGCAGCCTAGGGGCGGGACAGGTCTATGGCTACACCTTC. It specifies CASSLGAGQVYGYTF.

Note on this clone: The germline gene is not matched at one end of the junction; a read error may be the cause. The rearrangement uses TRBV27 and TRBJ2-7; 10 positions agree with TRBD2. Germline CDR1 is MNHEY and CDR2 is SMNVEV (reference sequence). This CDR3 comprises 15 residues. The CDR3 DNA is TGTGCCAGCATGGGAGCTAGCGGGAGCTCCTACGGGCAGTACTTC. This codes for CASMGASGSSYGQYF.

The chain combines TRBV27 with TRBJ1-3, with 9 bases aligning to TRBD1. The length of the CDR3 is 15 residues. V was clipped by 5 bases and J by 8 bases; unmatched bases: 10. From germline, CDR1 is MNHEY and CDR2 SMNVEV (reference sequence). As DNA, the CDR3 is TGTGCCAGCAGTCCTGGGACAGGGAAGAGAGACACCATATATTTT. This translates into CASSPGTGKRDTIYF.

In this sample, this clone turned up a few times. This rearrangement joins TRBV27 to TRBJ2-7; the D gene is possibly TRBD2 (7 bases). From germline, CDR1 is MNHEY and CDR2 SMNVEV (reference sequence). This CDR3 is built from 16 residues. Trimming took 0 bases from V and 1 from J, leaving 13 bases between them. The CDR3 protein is CASSLSGGGASYEQYF. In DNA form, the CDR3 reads TGTGCCAGCAGTTTATCCGGAGGGGGGGCGTCCTACGAGCAGTACTTC.

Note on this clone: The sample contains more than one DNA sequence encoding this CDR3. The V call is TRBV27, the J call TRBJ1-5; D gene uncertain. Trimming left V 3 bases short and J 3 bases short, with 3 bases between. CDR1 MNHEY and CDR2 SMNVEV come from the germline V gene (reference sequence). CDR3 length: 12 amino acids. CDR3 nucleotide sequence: TGTGCCAGCAGTTTCCTCAATCAGCCCCAGCATTTT. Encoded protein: CASSFLNQPQHF.